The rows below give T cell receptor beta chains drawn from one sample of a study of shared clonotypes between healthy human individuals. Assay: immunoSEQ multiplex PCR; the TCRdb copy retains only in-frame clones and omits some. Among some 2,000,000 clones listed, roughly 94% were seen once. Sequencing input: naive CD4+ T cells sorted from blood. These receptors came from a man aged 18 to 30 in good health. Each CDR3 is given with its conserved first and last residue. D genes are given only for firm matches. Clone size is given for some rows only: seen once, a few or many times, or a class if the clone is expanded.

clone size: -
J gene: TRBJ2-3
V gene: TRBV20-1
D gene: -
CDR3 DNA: TGCAGTGCTCAAACCTTAGATACGCAGTATTTT
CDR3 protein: CSAQTLDTQYF

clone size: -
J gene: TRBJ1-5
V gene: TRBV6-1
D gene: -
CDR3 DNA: TGTGCCAGCAGGGCGGGGCTCAGCAATCAGCCCCAGCATTTT
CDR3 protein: CASRAGLSNQPQHF

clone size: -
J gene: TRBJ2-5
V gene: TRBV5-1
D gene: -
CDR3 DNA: TGCGCCAGCAGCTTGGGGCTAGATGCTCTGGCGCAAGAGACCCAGTACTTC
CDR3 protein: CASSLGLDALAQETQYF

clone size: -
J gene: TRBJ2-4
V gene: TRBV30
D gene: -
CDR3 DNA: TGTGCCTGGCAGCCTCAGGGGGGCTATGGGAACATTCAGTACTTC
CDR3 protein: CAWQPQGGYGNIQYF

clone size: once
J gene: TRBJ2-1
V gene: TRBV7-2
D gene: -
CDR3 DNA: TGTGCCAGCAGCTTAGCGGGTAGTACCTACAATGAGCAGTTCTTC
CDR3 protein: CASSLAGSTYNEQFF

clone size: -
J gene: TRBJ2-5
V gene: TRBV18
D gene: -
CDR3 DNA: TGTGCCAGCTCGGGCACCAAAGAGACCCAGTACTTC
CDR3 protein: CASSGTKETQYF

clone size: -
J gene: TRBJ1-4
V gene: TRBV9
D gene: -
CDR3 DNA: TGTGCCAGCAGCGTAGGGGCAGGCCTAAATGAAAAACTGTTTTTT
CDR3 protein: CASSVGAGLNEKLFF

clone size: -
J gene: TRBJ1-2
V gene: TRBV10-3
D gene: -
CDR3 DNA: TGTGCCATCGCCGACGGGCTCTATGGCTACACCTTC
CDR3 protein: CAIADGLYGYTF

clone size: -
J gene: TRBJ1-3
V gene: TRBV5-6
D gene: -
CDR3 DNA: TGTGCCAGCAGCCCACCTGACAAGGGGGGCTCTGGAAACACCATATATTTT
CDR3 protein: CASSPPDKGGSGNTIYF

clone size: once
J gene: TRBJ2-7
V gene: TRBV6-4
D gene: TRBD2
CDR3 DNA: TGTGCCAGCAGCCAGGGACTAGCGGGGGCGGGGCAGTACTTC
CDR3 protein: CASSQGLAGAGQYF

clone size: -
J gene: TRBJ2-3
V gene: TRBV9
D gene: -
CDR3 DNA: TGTGCCAGCAGCGTGCAGGTAACAGATACGCAGTATTTT
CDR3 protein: CASSVQVTDTQYF

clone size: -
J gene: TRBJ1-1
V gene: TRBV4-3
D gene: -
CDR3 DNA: TGCGCCAGCAGCAGAGCGGTACAGGGCTCGAACACTGAAGCTTTCTTT
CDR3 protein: CASSRAVQGSNTEAFF

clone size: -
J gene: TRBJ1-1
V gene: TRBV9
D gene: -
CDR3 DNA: TGTGCCAGCAGCCCCCCCGGAGGGACTGCTGAAGCTTTCTTT
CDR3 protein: CASSPPGGTAEAFF

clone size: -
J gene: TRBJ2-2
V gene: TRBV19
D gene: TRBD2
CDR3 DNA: TGTGCCAGTAGAAAGCGGGGCCGGAACACCGGGGAGCTGTTTTTT
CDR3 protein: CASRKRGRNTGELFF

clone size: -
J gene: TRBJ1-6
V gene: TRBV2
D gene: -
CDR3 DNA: TGTGCCAGCAGTGATTTGGGTCAGCTCCTCCACTTT
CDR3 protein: CASSDLGQLLHF

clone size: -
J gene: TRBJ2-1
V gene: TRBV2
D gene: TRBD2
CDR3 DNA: TGTGCCAGCAGTGAGCTTTTAGCGGGTGAGCAGTTCTTC
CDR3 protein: CASSELLAGEQFF

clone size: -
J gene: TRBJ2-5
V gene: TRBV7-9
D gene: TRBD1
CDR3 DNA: TGTGCCAGCAGCGTTTCCGGGACAGGGGACGGTGAGACCCAGTACTTC
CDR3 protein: CASSVSGTGDGETQYF

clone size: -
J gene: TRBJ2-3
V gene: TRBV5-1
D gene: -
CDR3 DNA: TGCGCCAGCAGCTTGGCGGAGCGAACAGATACGCAGTATTTT
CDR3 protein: CASSLAERTDTQYF

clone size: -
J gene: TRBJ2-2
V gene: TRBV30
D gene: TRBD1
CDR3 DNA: TGTGCCTTCCAGACAGGGGCCGGGGAGCTGTTTTTT
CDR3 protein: CAFQTGAGELFF

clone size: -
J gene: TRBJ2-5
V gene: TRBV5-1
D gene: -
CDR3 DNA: TGCGCCAGCAGCTTGGAGGGGATTCCCCAAGAGACCCAGTACTTC
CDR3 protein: CASSLEGIPQETQYF

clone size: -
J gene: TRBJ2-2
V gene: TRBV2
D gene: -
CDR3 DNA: TGTGCCAGCAGTGAAATTAGCGGGGAGCTGTTTTTT
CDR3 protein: CASSEISGELFF

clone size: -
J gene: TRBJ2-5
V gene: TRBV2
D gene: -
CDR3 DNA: TGTGCCAGCACCCTAGGTGGAGGCAAGGAGACCCAGTACTTC
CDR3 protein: CASTLGGGKETQYF

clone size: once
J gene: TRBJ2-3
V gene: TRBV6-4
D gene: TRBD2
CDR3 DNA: TGTGCCAGCAGCAAGGGACTAGCGGGAGTAGATACGCAGTATTTT
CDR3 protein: CASSKGLAGVDTQYF

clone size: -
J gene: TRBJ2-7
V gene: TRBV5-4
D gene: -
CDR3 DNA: TGTGCCAGCAGCCAGGACTCCTACGAGCAGTACTTC
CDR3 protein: CASSQDSYEQYF